The TCR beta chain described here comes from a study of T cells after yellow fever vaccination. Study-wide findings and caveats: Few clonotypes appeared in both CD4 and CD8 compartments. Boosting was followed by the reappearance of most primary-vaccination clones (roughly 95% CD4, under 90% CD8).

TCRdb re-called the 5' RACE reads with MiXCR, one entry per CDR3 protein. Of 610,000 or so distinct CDR3 sequences in the sample, 9% to 15% are singletons; the top ten hold about 15%. The V and J ends lost 3 bases and 2 bases respectively, with 9 bases between them. The CDR3 has 14 amino acids. As to this clonotype: Antigen: not known.

The origin of this receptor is a man aged 30 to 45 who received the YFV17D yellow fever vaccine. The rearrangement joins TRBV12-3 or TRBV12-4 to TRBJ2-3; D is possibly TRBD1 (5 bases). Sample: PBMCs, taken on the day of the yellow fever booster vaccination. The CDR3 region has the DNA TGTGCCAGCAGTTTGCCGGACAACACAGATACGCAGTATTTT. Its translation is CASSLPDNTDTQYF.